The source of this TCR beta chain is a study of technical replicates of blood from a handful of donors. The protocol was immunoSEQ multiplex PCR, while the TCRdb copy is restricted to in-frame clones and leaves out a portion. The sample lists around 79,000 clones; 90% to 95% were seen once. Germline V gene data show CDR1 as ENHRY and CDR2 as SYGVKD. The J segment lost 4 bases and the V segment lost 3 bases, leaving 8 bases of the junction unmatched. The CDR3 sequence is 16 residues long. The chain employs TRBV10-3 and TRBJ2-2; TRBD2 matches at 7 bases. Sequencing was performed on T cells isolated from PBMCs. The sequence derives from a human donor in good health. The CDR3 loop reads CAISEKALAITGELFF. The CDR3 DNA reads TGTGCCATCAGTGAAAAGGCACTAGCGATCACCGGGGAGCTGTTTTTT.